Only a few counts were recorded for the clone carrying this T cell receptor (beta chain). What it binds is unknown. It was with unique molecular identifiers that the TCRbeta library was prepared. TCRdb processed the PCR reads anew with MiXCR; each CDR3 protein has one entry. The data show about 460,000 distinct CDR3 sequences, about 10% seen once. This entry comes from a study of T-cell reconstitution after alpha-beta-depleted transplantation in children. Whole-study findings and limits: Surviving recipient T cells and thymic progenitors underlay high day-60 TCRbeta diversity in some patients.

CDR1 is MDHEN and CDR2 is SYDVKM in the germline V gene. V was pared by 7 bases and J by 0 bases, with 5 bases of the junction left unmatched. The CDR3 totals 15 residues. The gene calls are TRBV28 and TRBJ2-4, with 8 bases identical to TRBD1. This specimen consisted of PBMCs, mostly from graft donor cells, obtained 180 days after TCRalphabeta/CD19-depleted stem cell transplant. The sequence derives from a female patient under 10 years old who had a stem cell transplant for aplastic anemia, so the T cells may come from the graft donor. The CDR3 region is CASKTGELAKNIQYF. Here the CDR3 DNA reads TGTGCCAGCAAGACAGGGGAGCTAGCCAAAAACATTCAGTACTTC.